A single sample is the source of the 31 T cell receptor beta chains below, sequenced in a study of CXCR3-negative and CXCR3-positive naive CD8 T cells. Which antigens these TCRs recognize remains unknown. 5' RACE that incorporated UMI labels was used to prepare the TRB cDNA libraries. From its re-call of the 5' RACE reads, TCRdb lists each CDR3 protein once, without DNA. This sample contains 130,000 or so distinct CDR3 sequences. General study results and limits: Naive cells that were CXCR3-positive had more hydrophobic TRB CDR3s (compared with CXCR3-negative naive cells).

Sequencing was done on a sample of naive CXCR3+ CD8+ T cells from blood. The subset is: CD45RO-CCR7+CD27+CD95- naive CD8+ T cells expressing CXCR3 (TNR3+). The receptor set was obtained from a human donor in good health. Some clones in this sample may be carry-over from other donors' samples.

J is TRBJ1-1 and V is TRBV5-1; TCRdb names TRBD1, which stays unverified in the absence of DNA. CDR1 and CDR2 from the germline V gene are SGHRS and YFSETQ. The CDR3 is made up of 13 amino acids. CDR3 in amino acids: CASLGQGDTEAFF. Drawing the rest from reference TRBV5-1 and TRBJ1-1, the complete variable domain is KAGVTQTPRYLIKTRGQQVTLSCSPISGHRSVSWYQQTPGQGLQFLFEYFSETQRNKGNFPGRFSGRQFSNSRSEMNVSTLELGDSALYLCASLGQGDTEAFFGQGTRLTVV.

V is TRBV27 and J is TRBJ1-1; TCRdb's D gene call, TRBD1, goes unchecked for lack of DNA. CDR3 length equals 15 residues. Per the germline V gene, CDR1 is MNHEY and CDR2 is SMNVEV (reference sequence). The CDR3 reads CASSSAGGRNTEAFF.

The chain recombines TRBV7-9 with TRBJ2-7; no DNA is available, so the TRBD1 call from TCRdb remains unchecked. Germline lookup yields CDR1 SEHNR and CDR2 FQNEAQ (reference sequence). This CDR3 has 13 residues. CDR3 sequence: CASSPRDAYEQYF. The full variable domain, completed using reference TRBV7-9 and TRBJ2-7, is DTGVSQNPRHKITKRGQNVTFRCDPISEHNRLYWYRQTLGQGPEFLTYFQNEAQLEKSRLLSDRFSAERPKGSFSTLEIQRTEQGDSAMYLCASSPRDAYEQYFGPGTRLTVT.

V gene TRBV11-2 combines with J gene TRBJ2-3; TCRdb names TRBD2, which stays unverified in the absence of DNA. This CDR3 comprises 17 residues. Per germline, CDR1 SGHAT and CDR2 FQNNGV. CDR3 sequence: CASSGLAGVHLADTQYF.

The chain links TRBV12-3 or TRBV12-4 to TRBJ1-1; TCRdb indicates TRBD1, and absent DNA this call remains unverified. CDR3 length: 14 residues. This chain's CDR3 is CASSFRQGSAEAFF.

The chain couples TRBV29-1 to TRBJ1-2; with no DNA, the TCRdb D assignment of TRBD1 cannot be verified. The length of the CDR3 is 16 residues. The germline CDR1 and CDR2 sequences are SQVTM and ANQGSEA. The CDR3 loop is CSVEETTDRGWSGYTF.

The chain couples TRBV12-3 or TRBV12-4 to TRBJ2-3; TCRdb indicates TRBD2, and absent DNA this call remains unverified. This CDR3 is built from 16 residues. CDR3 sequence reads: CASTALAGGPTDTQYF.

The V call is TRBV19, the J call TRBJ1-1. The CDR3 spans 17 residues. CDR1 LNHDA and CDR2 SQIVND come from the germline V gene (reference sequence). The CDR3 sequence is CASSIGTVAGMNTEAFF.

The chain is built from TRBV2 and TRBJ2-1; TCRdb gives TRBD1 as the D gene, but with no DNA this cannot be confirmed. CDR1 and CDR2 (germline): SNHLY, FYNNEI. The CDR3 is made up of 14 amino acids. This chain's CDR3 is CASPGTGRLNEQFF.

The V and J genes are TRBV5-6 and TRBJ2-7; the D call from TCRdb, TRBD1, cannot be confirmed without DNA. Per germline, CDR1 SGHDT and CDR2 YYEEEE. The CDR3 totals 14 residues. CDR3 sequence reads: CASSLGWGNYEQYF.

This sequence joins TRBV6-5 and TRBJ2-1; the D gene TCRdb calls, TRBD2, cannot be checked with no DNA. The length of the CDR3 is 14 residues. Germline CDR1 is MNHEY and CDR2 is SVGAGI. CDR3 residues: CASSGGAGYNEKFF.

The chain links TRBV4-3 to TRBJ1-4; TCRdb returns TRBD1, unconfirmable since there is no DNA. This CDR3 spans 15 amino acids. The germline V gene encodes CDR1 LGHNA and CDR2 YSLEER. CDR3 in amino acids: CASSQGGMVREKLFF.

CDR3 protein: CASSLAAGDYEQYF. The gene calls are TRBV13 and TRBJ2-7; there is no DNA to check the TCRdb D call of TRBD2. Germline V CDR1 and CDR2: PRHDT, FYEKMQ (reference sequence). The CDR3 sequence is 14 residues long. Using reference TRBV13 and TRBJ2-7 for the parts outside the CDR3, the full variable domain is AAGVIQSPRHLIKEKRETATLKCYPIPRHDTVYWYQQGPGQDPQFLISFYEKMQSDKGSIPDRFSAQQFSDYHSELNMSSLELGDSALYFCASSLAAGDYEQYFGPGTRLTVT.

The chain joins TRBV10-3 to TRBJ2-7. The CDR3 runs 13 residues. CDR1 is ENHRY, CDR2 SYGVKD, per germline. The chain's CDR3 is CAISDGGVNEQYF.

V gene TRBV28 combines with J gene TRBJ2-7; TCRdb calls TRBD1, which cannot be checked without DNA. This CDR3 region has 15 residues. The germline CDR1 and CDR2 sequences are MDHEN and SYDVKM. The CDR3 is CASSVGQSYDYEQYF.

The rearrangement joins TRBV11-2 to TRBJ2-1; as DNA is missing, the TRBD1 call by TCRdb cannot be tested. CDR1 is SGHAT, CDR2 FQNNGV, per germline. The CDR3 spans 15 residues. CDR3 residues: CASSSMGQKYNEPFF.

V and J are TRBV27 and TRBJ2-7; as DNA is missing, the TRBD1 call by TCRdb cannot be tested. Looked up from germline, CDR1 is MNHEY and CDR2 is SMNVEV (reference sequence). The CDR3 extends over 14 amino acids. This CDR3 reads CASSSSTGIYEQYF.

The V and J genes are TRBV12-3 or TRBV12-4 and TRBJ2-5; TCRdb indicates TRBD1, and absent DNA this call remains unverified. This CDR3 is 19 amino acids long. CDR3 loop: CASSFREPGQRPYQETQYF.

The V and J genes are TRBV7-9 and TRBJ2-1; the D call from TCRdb, TRBD2, cannot be confirmed without DNA. This CDR3 comprises 16 residues. Per the germline V gene, CDR1 is SEHNR and CDR2 is FQNEAQ (reference sequence). CDR3 loop: CASSSTEAGYNNEQFF.

V is TRBV7-9 and J is TRBJ2-3; TCRdb designates TRBD2, a call that cannot be tested without DNA. Germline V gives CDR1 SEHNR, CDR2 FQNEAQ (reference sequence). The CDR3 contains 16 residues. The CDR3 reads CASSLVTSGYADTQYF.

The chain recombines TRBV7-9 with TRBJ2-5; TCRdb picks TRBD1, but there is no DNA to check that call. Germline CDR1 SEHNR, CDR2 FQNEAQ (reference sequence). The CDR3 loop spans 16 amino acids. The CDR3 sequence is CASSFWGQEKQETQYF.

The chain joins TRBV28 to TRBJ2-7. CDR1 is MDHEN and CDR2 is SYDVKM in the germline V gene. CDR3 length: 14 amino acids. The CDR3 sequence: CASMERVSTYEQYF.

The chain links TRBV4-3 to TRBJ2-7; TCRdb proposes TRBD1, but this gene call is untestable without DNA. This CDR3 is 15 amino acids long. Germline CDR1 is LGHNA and CDR2 is YSLEER. The CDR3 protein is CASSQDRAGVYEQYF.

CDR3 region: CASSLLGYYEQFF. The V and J genes are TRBV7-9 and TRBJ2-1. This CDR3 is built from 13 residues. Germline V gene lookup returns CDR1 SEHNR and CDR2 FQNEAQ (reference sequence).

This chain connects TRBV5-1 to TRBJ1-1; as DNA is missing, the TRBD1 call by TCRdb cannot be tested. The CDR3 is 16 residues long. Germline lookup yields CDR1 SGHRS and CDR2 YFSETQ. CDR3 in amino acids: CASSLEGETMNTEAFF.

The chain recombines TRBV27 with TRBJ1-4; TCRdb indicates TRBD1, and absent DNA this call remains unverified. The CDR3 runs 15 residues. In germline, CDR1 is MNHEY, CDR2 SMNVEV (reference sequence). The CDR3 is CASSLWTGVNEKLFF.

The chain couples TRBV5-5 to TRBJ2-1. This CDR3 is 11 amino acids long. Germline V gene lookup returns CDR1 SGHKS and CDR2 YYEKEE (reference sequence). The CDR3 here is CASSRINEQFF.

V usage is TRBV4-1 and J usage is TRBJ2-5; TCRdb calls TRBD2, which cannot be checked without DNA. Germline lookup yields CDR1 MGHRA and CDR2 YSYEKL. The CDR3 has 16 amino acids. CDR3 in amino acids: CSSSQDEGLAGETQYF.

The chain joins TRBV5-1 to TRBJ2-2. The CDR3 is 13 residues long. CDR1 is SGHRS, CDR2 YFSETQ, per germline. The CDR3 sequence is CASSLAGTGELFF.

The rearrangement joins TRBV5-1 to TRBJ2-5; TCRdb's D gene call, TRBD2, goes unchecked for lack of DNA. The CDR3 extends over 18 amino acids. The V gene's germline CDR1 is SGHRS and CDR2 YFSETQ. CDR3 amino acids: CASSWKYLSGKNKETQYF. The variable domain in full, completed from reference TRBV5-1 and TRBJ2-5, reads KAGVTQTPRYLIKTRGQQVTLSCSPISGHRSVSWYQQTPGQGLQFLFEYFSETQRNKGNFPGRFSGRQFSNSRSEMNVSTLELGDSALYLCASSWKYLSGKNKETQYFGPGTRLLVL.

The chain employs TRBV6-2 or TRBV6-3 and TRBJ2-7; TCRdb outputs TRBD2, but without DNA this stays unchecked. The CDR3 covers 13 residues. The germline V gene has CDR1 MNHEY and CDR2 SVGEGT. The CDR3 loop reads CASSWRDTYEQYF.